Given below is one TCR beta chain in context. Its antigen is still unknown. The sample is drawn from a study of radiation and T cells in renal cell carcinoma. V was clipped by 5 bases and J by 6 bases, with 15 bases between them. There are 14 residues in the CDR3. The germline gives CDR1 MDHEN, CDR2 SYDVKM. Treatment meaning: treatment-naive control, cytoreductive nephrectomy. Method: immunoSEQ multiplex PCR; TCRdb's copy keeps in-frame clones and lacks some. In the table there are over 9,000 clones, approximately 69% of which are singletons. Overall study results and limits: Sampling covered only around 1 g of each tumor. Irradiated tumors had higher TCR clonality than control tumors.

This chain links TRBV28 with TRBJ2-3; D is undetermined. This clonotype was obtained from a man aged 55-75 years with renal cell carcinoma. Material: tumor tissue, obtained from a patient whose treatment was nephrectomy without radiotherapy. The CDR3 DNA sequence: TGTGCCAGCAGTGCGGCTTTGATCACGGATACGCAGTATTTT. This encodes CASSAALITDTQYF.